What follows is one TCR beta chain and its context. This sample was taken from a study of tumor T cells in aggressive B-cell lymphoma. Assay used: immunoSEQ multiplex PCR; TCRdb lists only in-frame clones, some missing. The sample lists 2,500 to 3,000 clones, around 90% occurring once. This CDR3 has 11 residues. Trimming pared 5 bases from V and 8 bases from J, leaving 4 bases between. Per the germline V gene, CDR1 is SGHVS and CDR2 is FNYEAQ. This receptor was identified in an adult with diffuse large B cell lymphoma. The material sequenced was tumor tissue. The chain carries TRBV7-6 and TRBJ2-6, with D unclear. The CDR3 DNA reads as TGTGCCAGCAGCCCCACCAACGTCCTGACTTTC. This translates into CASSPTNVLTF.